This T cell receptor (beta chain) comes out of a study of T cell responses to AZD1222 COVID-19 vaccine. CDR3 size: 12 residues. CDR1 is SNHLY and CDR2 is FYNNEI in the germline V gene. V gave up 1 base and J gave up 6 bases, with 3 bases separating them. Repertoires were generated with immunoSEQ multiplex PCR, while TCRdb's copy carries only in-frame clones and drops some. The data contain over 150,000 clones, around nine tenths of them singletons. The sequence derives from an adult in good health. This specimen consisted of peripheral blood, obtained on day 0 of AZD1222 vaccination. The chain links TRBV2 to TRBJ1-4; D gene ambiguous. This CDR3 reads CASSEVDEKLFF. The DNA for the CDR3 is TGTGCCAGCAGTGAAGTGGATGAAAAACTGTTTTTT.